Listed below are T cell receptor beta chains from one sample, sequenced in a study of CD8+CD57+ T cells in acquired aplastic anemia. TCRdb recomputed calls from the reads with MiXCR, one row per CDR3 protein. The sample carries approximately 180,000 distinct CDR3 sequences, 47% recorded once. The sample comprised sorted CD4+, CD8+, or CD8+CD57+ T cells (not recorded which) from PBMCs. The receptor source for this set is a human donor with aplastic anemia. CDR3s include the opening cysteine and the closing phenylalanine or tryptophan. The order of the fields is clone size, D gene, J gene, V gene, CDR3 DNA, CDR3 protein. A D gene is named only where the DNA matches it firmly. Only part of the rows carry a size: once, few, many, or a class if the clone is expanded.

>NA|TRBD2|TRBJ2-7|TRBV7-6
TGTGCCAGCAGCTTACCCGCGGGGGTCTCCTACGAGCAGTACTTC
CASSLPAGVSYEQYF
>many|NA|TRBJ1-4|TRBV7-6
TGTGCCAGCAGCCTACTCCGTGGGGAAGGTACTAATGAAAAACTGTTTTTT
CASSLLRGEGTNEKLFF
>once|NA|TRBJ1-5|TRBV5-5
TGTGCCAGCAGCTTGGAGGTGTTCACCAATCAGCCCCAGCATTTT
CASSLEVFTNQPQHF
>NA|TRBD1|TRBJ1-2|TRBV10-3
TGTGCCATCACCACAGGGGGCCATGGCTACACCTTC
CAITTGGHGYTF
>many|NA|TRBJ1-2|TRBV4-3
TGCGCCAGCAGCCAAGATATCGGGGTCGGGGGCTACACCTTC
CASSQDIGVGGYTF
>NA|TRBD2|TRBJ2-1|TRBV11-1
TGTGCCAGCAGCTCCCGACTAGCGGGGGGCGATGAGCAGTTCTTC
CASSSRLAGGDEQFF
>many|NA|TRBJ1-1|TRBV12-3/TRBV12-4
TGTGCCAGCAGTTTAGTTCGGCAGACCGAAGCTTTCTTT
CASSLVRQTEAFF
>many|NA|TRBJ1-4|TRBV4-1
TGCGCCAGCAGCCAAGGTTCGGCTAATGAAAAACTGTTTTTT
CASSQGSANEKLFF
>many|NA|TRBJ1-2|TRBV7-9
TGTGCCAGCAGTTTCGTTGGACATGGCTACACCTTC
CASSFVGHGYTF
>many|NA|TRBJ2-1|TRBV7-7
TGTGCCAGCAGCTTACCTAGTCTCGGGGGTAGCTCCTACAATGAGCAGTTCTTC
CASSLPSLGGSSYNEQFF
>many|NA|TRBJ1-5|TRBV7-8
TGTGCCAGCAGTCCGGCGGAAAGCAATCAGCCCCAGCATTTT
CASSPAESNQPQHF
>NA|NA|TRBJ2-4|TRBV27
TGTGCCAGCAGTTTAAGGCCCGTTGGAGACATTCAGTACTTC
CASSLRPVGDIQYF
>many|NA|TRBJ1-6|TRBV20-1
TGCAGTGCTAGAGAGAACAGTCACTATAATTCACCCCTCCACTTT
CSARENSHYNSPLHF
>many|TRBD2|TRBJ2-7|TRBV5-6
TGTGCCAGCAGCTTTAGCGGGGGGGGCTACGAGCAGTACTTC
CASSFSGGGYEQYF
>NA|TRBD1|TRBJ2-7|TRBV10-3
TGTGCCACCACCGGGACAGGGTCCTACGAGCAGTACTTC
CATTGTGSYEQYF
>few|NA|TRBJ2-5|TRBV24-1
TGTGCCACTAAGGGTAGAACTTCAGCGGAGACCCAGTACTTC
CATKGRTSAETQYF